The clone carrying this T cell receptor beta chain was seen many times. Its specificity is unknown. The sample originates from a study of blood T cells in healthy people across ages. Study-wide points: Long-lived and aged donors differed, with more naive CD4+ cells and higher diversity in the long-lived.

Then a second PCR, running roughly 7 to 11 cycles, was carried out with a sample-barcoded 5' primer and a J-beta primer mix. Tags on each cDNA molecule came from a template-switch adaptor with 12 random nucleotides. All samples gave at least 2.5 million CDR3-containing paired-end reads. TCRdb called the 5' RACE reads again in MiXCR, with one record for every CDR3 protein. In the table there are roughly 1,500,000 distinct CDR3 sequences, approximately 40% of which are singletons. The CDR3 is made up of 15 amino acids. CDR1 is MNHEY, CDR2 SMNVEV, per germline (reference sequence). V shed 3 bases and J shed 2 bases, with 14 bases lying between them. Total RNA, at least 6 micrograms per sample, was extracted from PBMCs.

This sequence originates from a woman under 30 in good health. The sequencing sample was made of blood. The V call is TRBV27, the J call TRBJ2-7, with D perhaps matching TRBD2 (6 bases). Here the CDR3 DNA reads TGTGCCAGCAGTTTCGGGGGAAGCAGAACCTACGAGCAGTACTTC. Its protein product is CASSFGGSRTYEQYF.